This T cell receptor (beta chain) was identified during a study of blood T cell repertoires in COVID-19. Study-wide context: The United States, Italy and Spain supplied acute and convalescent COVID-19 samples. PBMCs, B-cell-depleted T cells, or T cells provided the cDNA or gDNA that made up the material.

This CDR3 is 13 amino acids long. The V and J ends lost 2 bases and 14 bases respectively, with 16 bases between them. Germline lookup yields CDR1 SGHTA and CDR2 FQGNSA. Per the study methods: Estimated nucleated cell counts came from reference gene primer amplification. Here immunoSEQ multiplex PCR was the method, and the copy in TCRdb shows in-frame clones only, minus some. V and J calls and clone size are as listed in that table; D and trimming were resolved from the DNA. The sample carries fewer than 200,000 clones, around 88% recorded once. The receptor comes from a woman between 65 and 79 years old who had recovered from COVID-19. The sample consisted of peripheral blood. The chain has TRBV7-2 and TRBJ1-3; D gene uncertain. CDR3 sequence (DNA): TGTGCCAGCAGCTTACCTGGGCCGACCTCCCTATATTTT. The encoded protein is CASSLPGPTSLYF.